This T cell receptor (beta chain) was captured by sequencing in a study of glioma-infiltrating T cells. The iRepertoire nested amplicon-rescue multiplex PCR amplified TCR alpha and beta CDR3s from RNA. Each CDR3 protein is one row after TCRdb ran MiXCR on the multiplex PCR reads. The table lists approximately 140,000 distinct CDR3 sequences, more than 20% of them singletons. The sample holds a few counts of this clonotype. The sample comprised glioma tissue, nonneoplastic brain tissue, or PBMCs (not recorded which). The clonotype originates from a human donor with low-grade glioma or glioblastoma, undergoing nonglioma brain surgery, or in good health (not recorded which).

The DNA of the CDR3 is TGTGCCAGCAGCTCCACGACAGGGGGAGAGCGTCAGCCCCAGCATTTT. Encoded protein: CASSSTTGGERQPQHF. J is TRBJ1-5 and V is TRBV7-9, with 9 positions matching TRBD1. Germline CDR1 SEHNR, CDR2 FQNEAQ (reference sequence). After removal of 4 bases from V and 6 bases from J, the junction contained 10 bases not matched to a gene. CDR3 length: 16 amino acids.